One TCR beta chain is described in this entry. The data are from a study of blood T cell repertoires in COVID-19. Study as a whole: T cells, B-cell-depleted T cells, or PBMCs provided the cDNA or gDNA that served as material.

Profiled with immunoSEQ multiplex PCR; TCRdb holds only in-frame clones, not every one. The sample contains fewer than 300,000 clones, 88% of which appear only once. This CDR3 is built from 13 residues. In germline, CDR1 is MNHNS, CDR2 SASEGT. With 3 bases removed from V and 5 bases from J, the gap between germline ends came to 7 bases. Each participant's cohort was designated according to participant-reported clinical history. The V gene is TRBV6-1, the J gene TRBJ2-2; tentatively, D is TRBD1 (5 bases). The sequence came from a middle-aged woman with acute COVID-19. Specimen: PBMCs or T cells enriched from blood (not recorded which). In DNA form, the CDR3 reads TGTGCCAGCAGTGATCCAGGGACCGGGGAGCTGTTTTTT. This gives the protein CASSDPGTGELFF.